Given below is one TCR beta chain in context. Which antigen it targets is not known. No base qualities exist here, and no much larger clone lies one base off it. This sample was included in a study of T cell responses to AZD1222 COVID-19 vaccine (dated by TCRdb to about 2021). Regarding the research as a whole: Because spike-specific TCR depth and breadth did not differ between the two schedules, AZD1222 recipients who got a second dose at roughly 4 weeks were pooled with those who got a second dose at roughly 12 weeks. Trial participants were enrolled by age into 18-55, 56-69 and 70-plus year subgroups, with about 150, 27 and 61 TCR-sequenced participants respectively. A total of about 230 trial participants underwent TCR sequencing, of whom nearly 210 received two doses of AZD1222 and some 25 received two doses of the MenACWY control vaccine.

The CDR3 regions of human TCRbeta chains were analyzed by immunosequencing. From the authors' description of their analysis: Repertoire TCRs were checked for matches against a reference library of SARS-CoV-2-specific TCRs that had been generated using the MIRA antigen-specificity platform. Breadth was defined as the fraction of unique TCRs that were SARS-CoV-2-associated. Depth was defined as the fraction of total T cells that were SARS-CoV-2-associated. Using the MIRA data, every spike-specific TCR was mapped to the spike region that the TCR reacted to and assigned to either a CD4 or a CD8 class. Log10-transformed breadth and depth values were compared by one-way ANOVA with Sidak's multiple comparisons tests. The table comes from immuneACCESS by way of TCRdb, which keeps in-frame sequences with V and J called. Part of the clones is missing from these tables; in studies checked, under half for an unresolved V gene and the rest for unknown reasons. V and J calls and clone size are copied from that table; D and trimming were computed from the DNA. The sample table shows about 150,000 clones, and about nine tenths are seen once. Clones ranked in the top ten supply 1.8% of the sample.

Per the publication, the time point label means: baseline before first vaccination. The vaccinee samples were drawn from two UK trials, COV001 and COV002, one of which was a single-blind randomized controlled phase 2/3 trial testing AZD1222 (ChAdOx1 nCoV-19) in healthy adults. For TCRbeta chain sequencing, PBMC samples were collected from trial participants at day 0 and at day 28 after the second dose. Findings and caveats that apply to the study as a whole: After two AZD1222 doses, both the breadth and the depth of spike-specific TCRs were significantly higher than at day 0 and than in MenACWY recipients. In the small 56-69-year group, the increase in depth fell short of significance, most likely because of low power. The whole spike protein was spanned by vaccine-associated CD4 TCRs, and dominant responses were seen in regions 160-218 and 743-854. Participants were mostly white British and included more females than males, and it was suggested by the authors that clonal diversity may have been underestimated. Because no day 14 peak-response samples were available, repertoires were characterized only after the peak T cell response. Nearly half of unique spike-specific TCRs reportedly recognized epitopes outside regions mutated in the B.1.351 and B.1.1.7 variants. Conclusions about previously exposed vaccinees are limited, since just five to seven AZD1222 recipients were seropositive for SARS-CoV-2 at baseline.

The sample in question was peripheral blood, obtained on day 0 of AZD1222 vaccination. The sequence was collected from an adult in good health.

The DNA sequence is TGTGCCAGCAGCCTCGGCGCAGATCAAGAGACCCAGTACTTC. The translation is CASSLGADQETQYF. The sequence links TRBV7-9 to TRBJ2-5, with the D gene uncertain. CDR1 and CDR2, per the germline V gene (reference sequence), are SEHNR and FQNEAQ. The CDR3 runs 14 residues from the cysteine to the phenylalanine. Only the CDR3 portion is preserved as DNA: 42 bases, with reading frame beginning at the first base. V is clipped by 5 bases and J by 2 bases, and the sequence between their germline boundaries is 12 bases long. The reference TRBV7-9 and TRBJ2-5 proteins fill in what lies around the CDR3, so the full variable domain reads DTGVSQNPRHKITKRGQNVTFRCDPISEHNRLYWYRQTLGQGPEFLTYFQNEAQLEKSRLLSDRFSAERPKGSFSTLEIQRTEQGDSAMYLCASSLGADQETQYFGPGTRLLVL.